This TCR beta chain is from a study of T cell repertoires in cytomegalovirus infection (dated by TCRdb to the late 2010s). Background on the whole study: The HLA type of each donor mattered for the analysis, because public TCR beta signatures pointed to carriage of CMV infection along with the matching HLA type. The investigation overall reported the following: The ex vivo response was dominated by HLA-C-restricted CMV-specific TCR beta clonotypes, which also provided the single most frequent clonotype in two of eight donors. Cumulative frequency of public TCR beta family members discriminated carriers of CMV infection plus the relevant HLA type in this cohort and an independent approximately 340-donor cohort.

Unmatched junction bases come to 14, with V trimmed by 5 bases and J by 7 bases. Spanning cysteine to phenylalanine, the CDR3 consists of 16 amino acids. The CDR3 DNA has 48 bases and is translated from base 1. From a lookup of the germline V gene (reference sequence), CDR1 and CDR2 are SEHNR and FQNEAQ. Instrument used: Illumina HiSeq 1500. TCRdb trimmed public reads at Q25 via fastp, called clones via MiXCR and kept in-frame beta chains. For every CDR3 protein sequence, its rows merge into one entry that carries the most common genes and DNA. This sample comprises about 490,000 distinct CDR3 sequences, more than 15% of them detected only once. Around 25% of the sample is taken by the ten largest. This clonotype was observed many times. Its antigen remains unidentified. Base qualities were left out, and no much larger clone turns up one base away.

The specimen sequenced was CD8+ T cells from PBMCs. This TCR derives from a human donor in good health (CMV status not recorded). Some clones in this sample may be carry-over from other donors' samples. This chain is built from TRBV7-9 and TRBJ2-5; TRBD2 lines up with 9 middle nucleotides. The CDR3 in this case is CASSPPPLAGRWTQYF. The sequenced DNA: TGTGCCAGCAGCCCCCCCCCGCTAGCGGGGCGGTGGACCCAGTACTTC. The full variable domain, with segments outside the CDR3 supplied by the reference TRBV7-9 and TRBJ2-5 proteins, appears as DTGVSQNPRHKITKRGQNVTFRCDPISEHNRLYWYRQTLGQGPEFLTYFQNEAQLEKSRLLSDRFSAERPKGSFSTLEIQRTEQGDSAMYLCASSPPPLAGRWTQYFGPGTRLLVL.